A selection of T cell receptor beta chains follows, all from one sample in a study of CD8+ T cells in alopecia areata. Clones were read by immunoSEQ multiplex PCR, and TCRdb kept only the in-frame ones, dropping some. The sample has hundreds of thousands of clones; about 60% are singletons. The sample here was CD4+ T cells sorted from blood, taken around week 53, from a patient treated with tofacitinib. All receptors derive from a human donor with alopecia areata. CDR3s include the opening cysteine and the closing phenylalanine or tryptophan. A D gene is named only where the DNA matches it firmly. Clone size appears in some rows only: once, few, many, or a class for an expanded clone.

v_gene: TRBV6-5; d_gene: NA; j_gene: TRBJ2-5; abundance: NA; CDR3nt: TGTGCCAGCAGGGACCCAAGGTGGACCCAGTACTTC; CDR3aa: CASRDPRWTQYF
v_gene: TRBV5-6; d_gene: NA; j_gene: TRBJ1-2; abundance: NA; CDR3nt: TGTGCCAGCAGCTCGATCGGGCAGGGGTACGACTATGGCTACACCTTC; CDR3aa: CASSSIGQGYDYGYTF
v_gene: TRBV4-3; d_gene: NA; j_gene: TRBJ1-3; abundance: NA; CDR3nt: TGCGCCAGCAGCCAAGCGGGGGCCCATACCATATATTTT; CDR3aa: CASSQAGAHTIYF
v_gene: TRBV7-8; d_gene: NA; j_gene: TRBJ2-2; abundance: NA; CDR3nt: TGTGCCAGCAGCTTAGGAGCAGTTGCGAACACCGGGGAGCTGTTTTTT; CDR3aa: CASSLGAVANTGELFF
v_gene: TRBV7-8; d_gene: TRBD1; j_gene: TRBJ1-5; abundance: NA; CDR3nt: TGTGCCAGCAGCTCAGGAGGGACAGGACTTATGGCCCAGCATTTT; CDR3aa: CASSSGGTGLMAQHF
v_gene: TRBV2; d_gene: TRBD1; j_gene: TRBJ2-7; abundance: NA; CDR3nt: TGTGCCAGCACTAGACAGGGAAGCAGATCCGCCCAGTACTTC; CDR3aa: CASTRQGSRSAQYF
v_gene: TRBV29-1; d_gene: TRBD1; j_gene: TRBJ2-1; abundance: NA; CDR3nt: TGCAGCGTTGATTATCGTCAGACAGGGAGAAACTACAATGAGCAGTTCTTC; CDR3aa: CSVDYRQTGRNYNEQFF
v_gene: TRBV30; d_gene: NA; j_gene: TRBJ2-1; abundance: NA; CDR3nt: TGTGCCTGGAGTGTACTCCCGCCTTACAATGAGCAGTTCTTC; CDR3aa: CAWSVLPPYNEQFF
v_gene: TRBV29-1; d_gene: NA; j_gene: TRBJ2-1; abundance: NA; CDR3nt: TGCAGCGTTGAAAACAGGGTAGGCGATGAGCAGTTCTTC; CDR3aa: CSVENRVGDEQFF
v_gene: TRBV19; d_gene: NA; j_gene: TRBJ1-1; abundance: NA; CDR3nt: TGTGCCAGTAGCCCCACCCGGCGGATCACTGAAGCTTTCTTT; CDR3aa: CASSPTRRITEAFF
v_gene: TRBV4-3; d_gene: TRBD1; j_gene: TRBJ1-6; abundance: NA; CDR3nt: TGCGCCAGCAGCCAAGATACGGACAGGGACGGTTCACCCCTCCACTTT; CDR3aa: CASSQDTDRDGSPLHF
v_gene: TRBV6-5; d_gene: NA; j_gene: TRBJ1-4; abundance: NA; CDR3nt: TGTGCCAGCAGTCCCAGGGGATCAACTAATGAAAAACTGTTTTTT; CDR3aa: CASSPRGSTNEKLFF
v_gene: TRBV5-1; d_gene: NA; j_gene: TRBJ2-7; abundance: NA; CDR3nt: TGCGCCAGCAGCTTGGATGGGAGGTACGAGCAGTACTTC; CDR3aa: CASSLDGRYEQYF
v_gene: TRBV5-1; d_gene: NA; j_gene: TRBJ1-1; abundance: NA; CDR3nt: TGCGCCAGCAGCTTGGACACAAGGGGAACTGAAGCTTTCTTT; CDR3aa: CASSLDTRGTEAFF
v_gene: TRBV5-1; d_gene: NA; j_gene: TRBJ2-2; abundance: NA; CDR3nt: TGCGCCAGCCACAACCTTATTGGGAACACCGGGGAGCTGTTTTTT; CDR3aa: CASHNLIGNTGELFF
v_gene: TRBV10-3; d_gene: TRBD1; j_gene: TRBJ2-3; abundance: few; CDR3nt: TGTGCCATCAGCCTGGGACAGGGCAACACAGATACGCAGTATTTT; CDR3aa: CAISLGQGNTDTQYF
v_gene: TRBV2; d_gene: TRBD1; j_gene: TRBJ2-7; abundance: NA; CDR3nt: TGTGCCAGCAGGGACAGGTCAGGGTACGAGCAGTACTTC; CDR3aa: CASRDRSGYEQYF
v_gene: TRBV19; d_gene: NA; j_gene: TRBJ2-3; abundance: few; CDR3nt: TGTGCCAGCCACCCATGGGGAGGCACAGATACGCAGTATTTT; CDR3aa: CASHPWGGTDTQYF
v_gene: TRBV6-5; d_gene: NA; j_gene: TRBJ2-6; abundance: NA; CDR3nt: TGTGCCAGCAGTTATTTCGAGGGTCGGGGGGCCAACGTCCTGACTTTC; CDR3aa: CASSYFEGRGANVLTF
v_gene: TRBV7-9; d_gene: TRBD1; j_gene: TRBJ1-6; abundance: NA; CDR3nt: TGTGCCAGCAGCAACAGGGGCTCACCCCTCCACTTT; CDR3aa: CASSNRGSPLHF
v_gene: TRBV29-1; d_gene: NA; j_gene: TRBJ2-1; abundance: NA; CDR3nt: TGCAGCGTTGAAGGGAGGGGAGAGCAGTTCTTC; CDR3aa: CSVEGRGEQFF
v_gene: TRBV7-8; d_gene: NA; j_gene: TRBJ2-1; abundance: NA; CDR3nt: TGTGCCAGCAGCTTAGCGTTAGGACTCATGGGGAATGAGCAGTTCTTC; CDR3aa: CASSLALGLMGNEQFF
v_gene: TRBV9; d_gene: TRBD1; j_gene: TRBJ2-7; abundance: NA; CDR3nt: TGTGCCAGCAGCGCCGAACATGAGGGGGCAGGACCTACCTACGAGCAGTACTTC; CDR3aa: CASSAEHEGAGPTYEQYF
v_gene: TRBV7-2; d_gene: NA; j_gene: TRBJ1-5; abundance: NA; CDR3nt: TGTGCCAGCAGCTCCAAATGGAGCAATCAGCCCCAGCATTTT; CDR3aa: CASSSKWSNQPQHF
v_gene: TRBV21-1; d_gene: NA; j_gene: TRBJ1-6; abundance: NA; CDR3nt: TGTGCCAGCAGCGAGCGGTCGTCACCCCTCCACTTT; CDR3aa: CASSERSSPLHF
v_gene: TRBV7-9; d_gene: NA; j_gene: TRBJ1-6; abundance: few; CDR3nt: TGTGCCAGCAGCCTGAGAGACAGTTGGCAATCACCCCTCCACTTT; CDR3aa: CASSLRDSWQSPLHF
v_gene: TRBV30; d_gene: TRBD1; j_gene: TRBJ2-7; abundance: NA; CDR3nt: TGTGCCTGGAGGAGGGACAGGGGCTCCTACGAGCAGTACTTC; CDR3aa: CAWRRDRGSYEQYF
v_gene: TRBV9; d_gene: TRBD2; j_gene: TRBJ2-3; abundance: NA; CDR3nt: TGTGCCAGCAGCCCGCGGGGGGGCGGCACAGATACGCAGTATTTT; CDR3aa: CASSPRGGGTDTQYF
v_gene: TRBV2; d_gene: NA; j_gene: TRBJ2-5; abundance: once; CDR3nt: TGTGCCAGCAGCGGACAGTTAGGAGAGACCCAGTACTTC; CDR3aa: CASSGQLGETQYF
v_gene: TRBV7-3; d_gene: TRBD2; j_gene: TRBJ2-1; abundance: many; CDR3nt: TGTGCCAGCAGCTTAAAAGGGCTAGCGGGGATCAATGAGCAGTTCTTC; CDR3aa: CASSLKGLAGINEQFF
v_gene: TRBV25-1; d_gene: TRBD1; j_gene: TRBJ1-6; abundance: NA; CDR3nt: TGTGCCAGCAGAAGAACAGGGGAATATAATTCACCCCTCCACTTT; CDR3aa: CASRRTGEYNSPLHF
v_gene: TRBV12-5; d_gene: TRBD1; j_gene: TRBJ1-1; abundance: NA; CDR3nt: TGTGCTAGTGGTTTAGCGACAGGGGGAGGGGCTATGAACACTGAAGCTTTCTTT; CDR3aa: CASGLATGGGAMNTEAFF
v_gene: TRBV9; d_gene: NA; j_gene: TRBJ1-1; abundance: NA; CDR3nt: TGTGCCAGCAGCGTAGAGGTTAGGGACACTGAAGCTTTCTTT; CDR3aa: CASSVEVRDTEAFF
v_gene: TRBV6-1; d_gene: NA; j_gene: TRBJ2-6; abundance: few; CDR3nt: TGTGCCAGTGACGTTGCTGGGGCCAACGTCCTGACTTTC; CDR3aa: CASDVAGANVLTF
v_gene: TRBV2; d_gene: TRBD1; j_gene: TRBJ2-1; abundance: once; CDR3nt: TGTGCCAGCAGCTACAGGGGGGACAATGAGCAGTTCTTC; CDR3aa: CASSYRGDNEQFF
v_gene: TRBV10-3; d_gene: NA; j_gene: TRBJ2-5; abundance: NA; CDR3nt: TGTGCCATCAGTGCCTCAGACGCTGGGGAGACCCAGTACTTC; CDR3aa: CAISASDAGETQYF
v_gene: TRBV5-4; d_gene: TRBD1; j_gene: TRBJ1-6; abundance: NA; CDR3nt: TGTGCCAGCAGCCCTACCGGGACAGCCAATTCACCCCTCCACTTT; CDR3aa: CASSPTGTANSPLHF
v_gene: TRBV30; d_gene: NA; j_gene: TRBJ1-1; abundance: NA; CDR3nt: TGTGCCTGGTCCCAGGGGAGCACTGAAGCTTTCTTT; CDR3aa: CAWSQGSTEAFF
v_gene: TRBV25-1; d_gene: NA; j_gene: TRBJ1-6; abundance: few; CDR3nt: TGTGCCAGCAGTGAAGAGGAACAGGGTGTGTGGAATTCACCCCTCCACTTT; CDR3aa: CASSEEEQGVWNSPLHF
v_gene: TRBV30; d_gene: NA; j_gene: TRBJ1-4; abundance: NA; CDR3nt: TGTGCCTGGAGTGTAAACTGGGGGGATGAAAAACTGTTTTTT; CDR3aa: CAWSVNWGDEKLFF
v_gene: TRBV6-5; d_gene: TRBD1; j_gene: TRBJ1-2; abundance: NA; CDR3nt: TGTGCCAGCAGTGACAGGGATGTCAGTGGCTACACCTTC; CDR3aa: CASSDRDVSGYTF
v_gene: TRBV7-2; d_gene: NA; j_gene: TRBJ1-1; abundance: NA; CDR3nt: TGTGCCAGCAGCTTCGGATCAACAGGGTGGGCGGACACTGAAGCTTTCTTT; CDR3aa: CASSFGSTGWADTEAFF
v_gene: TRBV30; d_gene: TRBD2; j_gene: TRBJ2-1; abundance: NA; CDR3nt: TGTGCCTGGACCCTCGGGACTAGCTCCTACAATGAGCAGTTCTTC; CDR3aa: CAWTLGTSSYNEQFF
v_gene: TRBV29-1; d_gene: NA; j_gene: TRBJ2-5; abundance: few; CDR3nt: TGCAGCGTTACTCATTTGGAGACCCAGTACTTC; CDR3aa: CSVTHLETQYF
v_gene: TRBV19; d_gene: NA; j_gene: TRBJ1-6; abundance: few; CDR3nt: TGTGCCAGTAGTCTCCGAGGGAATTATAATTCACCCCTCCACTTT; CDR3aa: CASSLRGNYNSPLHF
v_gene: TRBV30; d_gene: NA; j_gene: TRBJ1-2; abundance: NA; CDR3nt: TGTGCCTGGAGTGTACGATCACGATTCTATGGCTACACCTTC; CDR3aa: CAWSVRSRFYGYTF
v_gene: TRBV5-1; d_gene: NA; j_gene: TRBJ2-1; abundance: NA; CDR3nt: TGCGCCAGCAGCTTGGTGAGGAGCTCCTACAATGAGCAGTTCTTC; CDR3aa: CASSLVRSSYNEQFF
v_gene: TRBV6-1; d_gene: NA; j_gene: TRBJ1-4; abundance: NA; CDR3nt: TGTGCCAGCAGACAGGGATCGGGTAATGAAAAACTGTTTTTT; CDR3aa: CASRQGSGNEKLFF
v_gene: TRBV30; d_gene: TRBD2; j_gene: TRBJ2-1; abundance: NA; CDR3nt: TGTGCCTGGAGTTTCGGGGGGGCACGAGTTGAGCAGTTCTTC; CDR3aa: CAWSFGGARVEQFF
v_gene: TRBV19; d_gene: NA; j_gene: TRBJ2-7; abundance: NA; CDR3nt: TGTGCCAGTAGTGCGGTGTCCTACGAGCAGTACTTC; CDR3aa: CASSAVSYEQYF
v_gene: TRBV5-4; d_gene: TRBD1; j_gene: TRBJ2-3; abundance: few; CDR3nt: TGTGCCAGCAGCGGAACCGTCGGGACAGGGAAAGATACGCAGTATTTT; CDR3aa: CASSGTVGTGKDTQYF
v_gene: TRBV19; d_gene: TRBD2; j_gene: TRBJ2-1; abundance: NA; CDR3nt: TGTGCCAGTAGTCCCACCCGCGGGGGAACTGAGCAGTTCTTC; CDR3aa: CASSPTRGGTEQFF
v_gene: TRBV5-1; d_gene: NA; j_gene: TRBJ2-3; abundance: few; CDR3nt: TGCGCCAGCAGCTTGGGGCAGGGAGGCACAGATACGCAGTATTTT; CDR3aa: CASSLGQGGTDTQYF
v_gene: TRBV2; d_gene: TRBD1; j_gene: TRBJ1-2; abundance: once; CDR3nt: TGTGCCAGCTCGACAGGGGATGGCTACACCTTC; CDR3aa: CASSTGDGYTF
v_gene: TRBV29-1; d_gene: NA; j_gene: TRBJ2-3; abundance: NA; CDR3nt: TGCAGCGTTGAATCGGGGGCGCGGAATACGCAGTATTTT; CDR3aa: CSVESGARNTQYF
v_gene: TRBV5-6; d_gene: NA; j_gene: TRBJ2-3; abundance: NA; CDR3nt: TGTGCCAGCACTCTGAGGGGGGGCCTAAGCACAGATACGCAGTATTTT; CDR3aa: CASTLRGGLSTDTQYF
v_gene: TRBV5-1; d_gene: NA; j_gene: TRBJ2-1; abundance: few; CDR3nt: TGCGCCAGCAGCTTGGACAATGAGCAGTTCTTC; CDR3aa: CASSLDNEQFF
v_gene: TRBV7-9; d_gene: NA; j_gene: TRBJ2-1; abundance: few; CDR3nt: TGTGCCAGCAGCTTAGGATCTGTGTCTGGCCGGGAGCAGTTCTTC; CDR3aa: CASSLGSVSGREQFF
v_gene: TRBV7-2; d_gene: NA; j_gene: TRBJ2-4; abundance: NA; CDR3nt: TGTGCCAGCAGCTCCCGGGACACCCTGACCAAAAACATTCAGTACTTC; CDR3aa: CASSSRDTLTKNIQYF
v_gene: TRBV18; d_gene: TRBD1; j_gene: TRBJ1-5; abundance: few; CDR3nt: TGTGCCAGCTCAACAGGGGGCAATCAGCCCCAGCATTTT; CDR3aa: CASSTGGNQPQHF